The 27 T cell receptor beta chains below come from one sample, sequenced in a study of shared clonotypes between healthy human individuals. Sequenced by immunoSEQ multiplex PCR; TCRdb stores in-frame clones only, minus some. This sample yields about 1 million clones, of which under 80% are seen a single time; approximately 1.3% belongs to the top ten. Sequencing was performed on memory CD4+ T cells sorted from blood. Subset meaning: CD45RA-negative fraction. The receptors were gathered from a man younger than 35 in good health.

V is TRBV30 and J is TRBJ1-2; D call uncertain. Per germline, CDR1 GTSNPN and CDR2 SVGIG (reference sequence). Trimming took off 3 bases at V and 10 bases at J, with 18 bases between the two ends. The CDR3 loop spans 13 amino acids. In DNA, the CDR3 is TGTGCCTGGAGGAGATCTAGACCCGCAGACTACACCTTC. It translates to CAWRRSRPADYTF.

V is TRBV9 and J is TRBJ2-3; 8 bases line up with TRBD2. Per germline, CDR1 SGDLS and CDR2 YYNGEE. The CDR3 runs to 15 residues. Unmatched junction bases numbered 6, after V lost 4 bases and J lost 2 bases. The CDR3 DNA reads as TGTGCCAGCAGCCCCTCAGCGGGGGCCACAGATACGCAGTATTTT. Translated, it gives CASSPSAGATDTQYF.

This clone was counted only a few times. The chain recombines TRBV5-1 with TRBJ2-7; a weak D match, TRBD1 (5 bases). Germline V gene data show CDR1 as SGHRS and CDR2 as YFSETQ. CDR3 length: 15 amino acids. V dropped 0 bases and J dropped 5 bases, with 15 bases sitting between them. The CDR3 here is CASSLEGHPLDEQYF. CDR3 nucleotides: TGCGCCAGCAGCTTGGAAGGACACCCTCTGGACGAGCAGTACTTC.

As DNA, the CDR3 is TGTGCCAGCAGCACCACTCGTTACCTTAGTAGTGAGCAGTTCTTC. Its translation: CASSTTRYLSSEQFF. The chain employs TRBV7-2 and TRBJ2-1; no clear D. CDR1 and CDR2 (germline): SGHTA, FQGNSA. The CDR3 sequence is 15 residues long. V was pared by 5 bases and J by 9 bases, with 20 bases between. Drawing the rest from reference TRBV7-2 and TRBJ2-1, the complete variable domain is GAGVSQSPSNKVTEKGKDVELRCDPISGHTALYWYRQSLGQGLEFLIYFQGNSAPDKSGLPSDRFSAERTGGSVSTLTIQRTQQEDSAVYLCASSTTRYLSSEQFFGPGTRLTVL.

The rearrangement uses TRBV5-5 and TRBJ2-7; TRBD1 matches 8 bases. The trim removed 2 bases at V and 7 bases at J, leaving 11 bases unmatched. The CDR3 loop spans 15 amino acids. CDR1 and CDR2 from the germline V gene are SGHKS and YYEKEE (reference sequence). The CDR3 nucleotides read TGTGCCAGCAGCTTCGGACAGGGCCCTCCAGAGGAGCAGTACTTC. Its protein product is CASSFGQGPPEEQYF.

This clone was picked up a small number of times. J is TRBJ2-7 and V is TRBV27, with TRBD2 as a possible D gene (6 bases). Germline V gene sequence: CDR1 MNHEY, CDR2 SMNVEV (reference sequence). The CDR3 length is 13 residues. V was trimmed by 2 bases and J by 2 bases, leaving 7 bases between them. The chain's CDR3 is CASSLAGPYEQYF. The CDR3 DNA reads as TGTGCCAGCAGTTTAGCGGGACCCTACGAGCAGTACTTC.

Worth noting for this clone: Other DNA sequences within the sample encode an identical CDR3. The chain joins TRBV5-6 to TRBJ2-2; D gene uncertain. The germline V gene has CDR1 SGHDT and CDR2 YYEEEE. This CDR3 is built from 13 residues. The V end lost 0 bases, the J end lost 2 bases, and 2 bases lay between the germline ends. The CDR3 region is CASSLVNTGELFF. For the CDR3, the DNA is TGTGCCAGCAGCTTGGTAAACACCGGGGAGCTGTTTTTT. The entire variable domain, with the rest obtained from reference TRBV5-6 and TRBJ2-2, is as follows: DAGVTQSPTHLIKTRGQQVTLRCSPKSGHDTVSWYQQALGQGPQFIFQYYEEEERQRGNFPDRFSGHQFPNYSSELNVNALLLGDSALYLCASSLVNTGELFFGEGSRLTVL.

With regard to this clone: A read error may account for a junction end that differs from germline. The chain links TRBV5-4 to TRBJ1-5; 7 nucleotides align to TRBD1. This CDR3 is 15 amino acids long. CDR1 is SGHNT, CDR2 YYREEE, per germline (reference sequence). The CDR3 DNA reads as TGCGCCAGCAGCCAATCTTTTCAGGGGGACCAGCCCCAGCATTTT. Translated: CASSQSFQGDQPQHF.

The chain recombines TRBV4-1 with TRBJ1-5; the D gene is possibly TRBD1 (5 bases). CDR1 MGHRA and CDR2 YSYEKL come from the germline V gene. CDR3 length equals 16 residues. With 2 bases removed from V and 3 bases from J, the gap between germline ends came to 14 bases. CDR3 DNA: TGCGCCAGCAGCCAATACTCCGGGGCAATCAATCAGCCCCAGCATTTT. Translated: CASSQYSGAINQPQHF.

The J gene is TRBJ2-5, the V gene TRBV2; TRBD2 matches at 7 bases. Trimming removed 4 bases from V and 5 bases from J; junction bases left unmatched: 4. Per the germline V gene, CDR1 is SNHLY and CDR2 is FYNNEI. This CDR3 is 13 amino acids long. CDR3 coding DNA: TGTGCCAGCAGTGGGGCCGGGAGGGAGACCCAGTACTTC. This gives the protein CASSGAGRETQYF.

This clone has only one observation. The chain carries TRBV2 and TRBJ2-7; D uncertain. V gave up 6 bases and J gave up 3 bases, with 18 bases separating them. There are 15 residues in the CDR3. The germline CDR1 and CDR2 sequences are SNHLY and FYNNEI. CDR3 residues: CASRGGRSNFYEQYF. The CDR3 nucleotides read TGTGCCAGCAGAGGCGGACGTTCGAATTTCTACGAGCAGTACTTC.

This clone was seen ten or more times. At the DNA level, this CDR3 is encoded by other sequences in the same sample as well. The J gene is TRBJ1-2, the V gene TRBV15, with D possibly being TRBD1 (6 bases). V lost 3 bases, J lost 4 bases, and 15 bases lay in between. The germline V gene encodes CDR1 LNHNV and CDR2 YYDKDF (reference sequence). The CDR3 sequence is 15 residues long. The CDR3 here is CATSRDSQGSYGYTF. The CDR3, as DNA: TGTGCCACCAGCAGGGACAGCCAGGGGTCCTATGGCTACACCTTC.

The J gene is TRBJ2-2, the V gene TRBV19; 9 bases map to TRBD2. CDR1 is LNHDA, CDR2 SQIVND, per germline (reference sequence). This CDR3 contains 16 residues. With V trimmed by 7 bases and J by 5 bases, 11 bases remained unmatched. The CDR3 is CASKESGTSITGELFF. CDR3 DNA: TGTGCCAGTAAAGAGTCCGGGACTAGCATAACCGGGGAGCTGTTTTTT.

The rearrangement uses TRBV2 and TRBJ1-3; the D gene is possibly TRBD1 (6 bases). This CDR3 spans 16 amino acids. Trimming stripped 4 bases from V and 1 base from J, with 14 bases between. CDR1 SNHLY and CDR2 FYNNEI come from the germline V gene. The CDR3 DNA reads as TGTGCCAGCAGTGGGGGCTGGGGGGCTTCTGGAAACACCATATATTTT. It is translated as CASSGGWGASGNTIYF. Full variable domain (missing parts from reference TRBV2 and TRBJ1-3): EPEVTQTPSHQVTQMGQEVILRCVPISNHLYFYWYRQILGQKVEFLVSFYNNEISEKSEIFDDQFSVERPDGSNFTLKIRSTKLEDSAMYFCASSGGWGASGNTIYFGEGSWLTVV.

CDR3 sequence (DNA): TGTGCCAGCGGCCAACAGGGGAACTATGGCTACACCTTC. Protein product: CASGQQGNYGYTF. This rearrangement joins TRBV7-9 to TRBJ1-2, with 7 bases matching TRBD1. This CDR3 contains 13 residues. Per the germline V gene, CDR1 is SEHNR and CDR2 is FQNEAQ (reference sequence). The V and J ends lost 8 bases and 2 bases, in that order; junction bases with no gene match: 5.

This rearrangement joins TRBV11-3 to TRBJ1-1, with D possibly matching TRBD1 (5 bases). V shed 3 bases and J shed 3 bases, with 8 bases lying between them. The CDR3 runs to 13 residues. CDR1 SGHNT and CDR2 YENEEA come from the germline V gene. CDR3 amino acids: CASSFEGDTEAFF. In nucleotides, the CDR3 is TGTGCCAGCAGCTTTGAAGGGGACACTGAAGCTTTCTTT.

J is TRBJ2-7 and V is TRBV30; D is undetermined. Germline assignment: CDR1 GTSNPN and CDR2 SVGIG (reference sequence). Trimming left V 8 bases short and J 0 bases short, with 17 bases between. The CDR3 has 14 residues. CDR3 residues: CAGKQGRSSYEQYF. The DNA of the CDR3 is TGTGCCGGAAAACAAGGAAGATCCTCCTACGAGCAGTACTTC.

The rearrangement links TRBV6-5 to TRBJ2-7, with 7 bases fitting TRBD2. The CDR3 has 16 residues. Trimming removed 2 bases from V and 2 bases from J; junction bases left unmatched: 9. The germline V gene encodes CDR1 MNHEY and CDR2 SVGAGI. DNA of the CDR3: TGTGCCAGCAGTTACCTTTCCCTCGGGAGGCCCTACGAGCAGTACTTC. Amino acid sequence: CASSYLSLGRPYEQYF.

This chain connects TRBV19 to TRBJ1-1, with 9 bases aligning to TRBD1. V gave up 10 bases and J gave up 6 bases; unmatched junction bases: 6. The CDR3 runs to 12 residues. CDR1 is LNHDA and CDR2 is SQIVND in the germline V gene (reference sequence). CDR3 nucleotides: TGTGCCACTAAGGGACAGGGTCCTGAAGCTTTCTTT. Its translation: CATKGQGPEAFF.

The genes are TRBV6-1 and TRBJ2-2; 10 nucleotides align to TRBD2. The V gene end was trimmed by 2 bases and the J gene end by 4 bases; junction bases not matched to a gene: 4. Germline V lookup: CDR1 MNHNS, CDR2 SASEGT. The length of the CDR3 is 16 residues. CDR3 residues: CASSEKAGGRTGELFF. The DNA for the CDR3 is TGTGCCAGCAGTGAAAAAGCGGGGGGGCGCACCGGGGAGCTGTTTTTT.

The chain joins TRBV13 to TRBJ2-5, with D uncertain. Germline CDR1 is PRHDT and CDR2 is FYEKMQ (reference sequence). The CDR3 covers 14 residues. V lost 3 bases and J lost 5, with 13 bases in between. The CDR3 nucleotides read TGTGCCAGCAGCTTTTCGACTTCGCTCGAGACCCAGTACTTC. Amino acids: CASSFSTSLETQYF.

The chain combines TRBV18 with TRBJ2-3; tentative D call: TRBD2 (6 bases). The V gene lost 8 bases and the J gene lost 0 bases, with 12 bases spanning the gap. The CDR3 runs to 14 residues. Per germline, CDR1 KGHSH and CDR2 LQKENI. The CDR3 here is CASRPGLSTDTQYF. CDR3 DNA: TGTGCCAGCAGACCGGGACTCAGCACAGATACGCAGTATTTT. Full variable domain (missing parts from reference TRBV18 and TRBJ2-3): NAGVMQNPRHLVRRRGQEARLRCSPMKGHSHVYWYRQLPEEGLKFMVYLQKENIIDESGMPKERFSAEFPKEGPSILRIQQVVRGDSAAYFCASRPGLSTDTQYFGPGTRLTVL.

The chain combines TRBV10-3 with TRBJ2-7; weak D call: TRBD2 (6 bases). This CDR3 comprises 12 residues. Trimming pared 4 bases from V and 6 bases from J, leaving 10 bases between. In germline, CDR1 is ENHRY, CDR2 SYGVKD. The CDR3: CAISVSRGEQYF. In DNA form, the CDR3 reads TGTGCCATCAGTGTATCGCGGGGCGAGCAGTACTTC.

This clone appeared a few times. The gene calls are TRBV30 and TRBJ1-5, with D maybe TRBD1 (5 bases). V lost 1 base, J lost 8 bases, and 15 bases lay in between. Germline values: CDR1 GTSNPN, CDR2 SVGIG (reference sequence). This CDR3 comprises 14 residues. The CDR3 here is CAWSGGGQGKPQHF. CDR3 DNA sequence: TGTGCCTGGAGTGGGGGAGGTCAGGGAAAGCCCCAGCATTTT.

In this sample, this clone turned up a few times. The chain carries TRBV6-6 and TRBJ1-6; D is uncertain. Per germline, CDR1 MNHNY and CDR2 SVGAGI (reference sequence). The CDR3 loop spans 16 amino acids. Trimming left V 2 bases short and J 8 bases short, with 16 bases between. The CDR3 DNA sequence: TGTGCCAGCAGTTACCTCCGAGGGATTGGGGATTCACCCCTCCACTTT. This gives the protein CASSYLRGIGDSPLHF.

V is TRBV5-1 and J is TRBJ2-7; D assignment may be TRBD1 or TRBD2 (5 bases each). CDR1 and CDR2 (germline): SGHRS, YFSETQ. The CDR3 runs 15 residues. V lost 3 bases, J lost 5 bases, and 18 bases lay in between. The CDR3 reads CASSSTPGPRNEQYF. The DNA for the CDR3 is TGCGCCAGCAGCTCAACCCCGGGACCAAGGAACGAGCAGTACTTC.

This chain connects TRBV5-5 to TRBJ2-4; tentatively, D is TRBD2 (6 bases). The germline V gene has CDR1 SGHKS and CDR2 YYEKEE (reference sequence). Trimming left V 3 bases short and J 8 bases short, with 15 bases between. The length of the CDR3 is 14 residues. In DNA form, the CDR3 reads TGTGCCAGCAGCTCCGGGTCCTGGGAGGACATTCAGTACTTC. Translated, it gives CASSSGSWEDIQYF.